A single sample gave rise to the 21 T cell receptor beta chains below, sequenced in a study of vaccination effects on CD4 cells after COVID-19 (dated by TCRdb to the early 2020s). The library relied on the immunoSEQ multiplex PCR assay. TCRdb stores this immuneACCESS table with in-frame sequences only. Part of the clones is absent; in the studies checked, under half of the shortfall reflects unresolved V genes, and no reason is known for the rest. The sample contains under 45,000 clones, more than 60% of them found a single time. Of the sample, approximately 24% falls within the top ten clones. The ViraFEST assay stimulated PBMC with viral peptide pools and then used TCR sequencing to identify antigen-specific CD4+ T cell clonotypes by expansion. After approximately 11 days of culture, CD4+ T cells were isolated with the EasySep CD4+ T cell isolation kit. None of the healthy vaccine recipients had a prior SARS-CoV-2 infection, which was confirmed by nucleocapsid antibody tests that came back negative both before and after vaccination.

The antigens these receptors bind are not known. The sequencing used CD4+ T cells from PBMCs cultured with HCoV-OC43 spike peptides, collected before COVID-19 vaccination. The sample's cell subset or site label is to be understood as: HCoV-OC43 spike overlapping peptide pool stimulation. The receptor set was obtained from a human donor who received a COVID-19 vaccine.

V and J are TRBV28 and TRBJ1-6, with 11 bases matching TRBD1. The CDR3 is 15 amino acids. Germline-derived CDR1 and CDR2 are MDHEN and SYDVKM. After removal of 6 bases from V and 10 bases from J, the junction contained 8 bases not matched to a gene. The chain's CDR3 is CASRPPGQGGSPLHF. CDR3 DNA sequence: TGTGCCAGCAGGCCACCGGGACAGGGGGGGTCACCCCTCCACTTT.

The rearrangement joins TRBV20-1 to TRBJ1-6; TRBD1 aligns across 7 bases. J was trimmed by 6 bases and V by 3 bases; bases with no gene match: 14. The CDR3 is 17 residues long. Germline V lookup: CDR1 DFQATT, CDR2 SNEGSKA (reference sequence). CDR3 region: CSASEGGMRQGNSPLHF. DNA of the CDR3: TGCAGTGCTAGTGAAGGGGGGATGAGACAGGGTAATTCACCCCTCCACTTT.

The genes are TRBV7-9 and TRBJ2-5; D is possibly TRBD1 or TRBD2 (5 bases each). CDR3 size: 16 residues. Germline CDR1 and CDR2: SEHNR and FQNEAQ (reference sequence). The V end lost 7 bases, the J end lost 4 bases, and 22 bases lay between the germline ends. CDR3 DNA sequence: TGTGCCAGCACCGTCCTTCTAGGAGCTGGGGGAGAGACCCAGTACTTC. This encodes CASTVLLGAGGETQYF.

The chain couples TRBV19 to TRBJ2-1, with 12 bases lining up with TRBD2. Germline CDR1 is LNHDA and CDR2 is SQIVND (reference sequence). Trimming cost V 10 bases and J 6 bases; bases outside gene matches: 7. The CDR3 extends over 14 amino acids. The CDR3 is CATQRGLAGNEQFF. The CDR3 nucleotides read TGTGCCACCCAGCGGGGACTAGCGGGCAATGAGCAGTTCTTC.

The chain carries TRBV9 and TRBJ2-7; D is possibly TRBD1 or TRBD2 (5 bases each). Trimming shortened V by 1 base and J by 2 bases, and 13 bases separated the two germline ends. The CDR3 spans 15 residues. Per germline, CDR1 SGDLS and CDR2 YYNGEE. The CDR3 DNA reads as TGTGCCAGCAGCGTAACCGGGACGATCCCCTACGAGCAGTACTTC. Protein: CASSVTGTIPYEQYF. Using reference TRBV9 and TRBJ2-7 for the parts outside the CDR3, the full variable domain is DSGVTQTPKHLITATGQRVTLRCSPRSGDLSVYWYQQSLDQGLQFLIQYYNGEERAKGNILERFSAQQFPDLHSELNLSSLELGDSALYFCASSVTGTIPYEQYFGPGTRLTVT.

This chain connects TRBV27 to TRBJ1-2; D gene uncertain. The V end lost 3 bases, the J end lost 2 bases, and 10 bases lay between the germline ends. This CDR3 spans 14 amino acids. CDR1 and CDR2 from the germline V gene are MNHEY and SMNVEV (reference sequence). The CDR3 DNA is TGTGCCAGCAGTTTGAAAGGTGGGAACTATGGCTACACCTTC. Protein product: CASSLKGGNYGYTF.

The CDR3 coding sequence is TGTGCCAGCAGCTTAGGGAGGCAGGGGGACAGCATTCAGTACTTC. Its protein is CASSLGRQGDSIQYF. This chain uses TRBV7-6 with TRBJ2-4; 7 bases agree with TRBD1. After removal of 1 base from V and 9 bases from J, the junction contained 9 bases not matched to a gene. The CDR3 covers 15 residues. Germline V CDR1 and CDR2: SGHVS, FNYEAQ.

The rearrangement uses TRBV7-9 and TRBJ2-1; TRBD2 agrees at 9 bases. V dropped 4 bases and J dropped 7; count of bases not matched to a gene: 14. The CDR3 totals 17 residues. Germline-derived CDR1 and CDR2 are SEHNR and FQNEAQ (reference sequence). CDR3 nucleotide sequence: TGTGCCAGCAGCTCAGATTTATTAGCGGGAGCAAGGAATGAGCAGTTCTTC. It encodes CASSSDLLAGARNEQFF.

V gene TRBV5-4 combines with J gene TRBJ1-2, with D maybe TRBD1 (6 bases). The CDR3 length is 13 residues. Deletions cut 5 bases from V and 3 bases from J, with 11 bases between. Germline loops: CDR1 SGHNT, CDR2 YYREEE (reference sequence). CDR3 residues: CASSEAGDYGYTF. CDR3 in DNA: TGTGCCAGCAGTGAAGCAGGGGACTATGGCTACACCTTC.

This chain uses TRBV6-2 or TRBV6-3 with TRBJ1-1; D not certain. The V end lost 4 bases, the J end lost 7 bases, and 7 bases lay between the germline ends. The CDR3 is 11 amino acids. Germline V gives CDR1 MNHEY, CDR2 SVGEGT. This chain's CDR3 is CASSSVGEAFF. DNA of the CDR3: TGTGCCAGCAGTTCGGTGGGTGAAGCTTTCTTT.

The V call is TRBV6-5, the J call TRBJ2-7, with D tentatively TRBD1 or TRBD2 (6 bases each). V lost 6 bases, J lost 1 base, and 16 bases lay in between. CDR3 length equals 15 residues. Germline lookup yields CDR1 MNHEY and CDR2 SVGAGI. DNA of the CDR3: TGTGCCAGCAGCTATGGGGGGACATCATCCTACGAGCAGTACTTC. It codes for CASSYGGTSSYEQYF.

This clone was detected only a few times. CDR3 DNA sequence: TGTGCCAGCAGTGAACAGGGGGCTGGTCAGCCCCAGCATTTT. Protein sequence: CASSEQGAGQPQHF. The rearrangement uses TRBV6-4 and TRBJ1-5; 9 positions agree with TRBD1. J was trimmed by 6 bases and V by 3 bases; bases with no gene match: 3. Per the germline V gene, CDR1 is MRHNA and CDR2 is SNTAGT. CDR3 length: 14 residues.

J is TRBJ2-7 and V is TRBV7-2, with 8 bases matching TRBD2. The J segment lost 6 bases and the V segment lost 1 base, leaving 5 bases of the junction unmatched. Germline V lookup: CDR1 SGHTA, CDR2 FQGNSA. The CDR3 length is 14 residues. The CDR3 sequence is CASSLVQRGFEQYF. The CDR3 bases are TGTGCCAGCAGCTTAGTCCAGCGGGGGTTCGAGCAGTACTTC.

CDR3 sequence reads: CASSYSGGDGNQPQHF. The CDR3 coding sequence is TGTGCCAGCAGTTACTCAGGGGGGGACGGCAATCAGCCCCAGCATTTT. The genes are TRBV6-5 and TRBJ1-5; D may be TRBD1 (6 bases). Germline values: CDR1 MNHEY, CDR2 SVGAGI. V was pared by 0 bases and J by 2 bases, with 11 bases between. The CDR3 spans 16 residues.

The gene calls are TRBV7-8 and TRBJ1-1; 7 bases match TRBD1. The CDR3 totals 18 residues. J was trimmed by 4 bases and V by 5 bases; bases with no gene match: 19. CDR1 SGHVS and CDR2 FQNEAQ come from the germline V gene. The CDR3 protein is CASSPHGGGGGVGTEAFF. The CDR3 DNA reads as TGTGCCAGCAGCCCTCATGGGGGAGGGGGCGGCGTTGGCACTGAAGCTTTCTTT.

This clone was observed a handful of times. The J gene is TRBJ1-1, the V gene TRBV12-3 or TRBV12-4; D is undetermined. V lost 5 bases and J 4 bases, leaving 11 bases between the germline ends. This CDR3 is 13 amino acids long. The CDR3 is CASSGIKGTEAFF. The CDR3, as DNA: TGTGCCAGCAGTGGGATAAAAGGCACTGAAGCTTTCTTT.

The chain has TRBV30 and TRBJ1-1; D might be TRBD1 (5 bases). Deletions cut 0 bases from V and 6 bases from J, with 14 bases between. CDR3 length: 14 amino acids. Germline-derived CDR1 and CDR2 are GTSNPN and SVGIG (reference sequence). DNA of the CDR3: TGTGCCTGGAGTGTATCACTAAACAGGCCTGAAGCTTTCTTT. Protein product: CAWSVSLNRPEAFF. Combining the CDR3 with reference TRBV30 and TRBJ1-1 gives the whole variable domain SQTIHQWPATLVQPVGSPLSLECTVEGTSNPNLYWYRQAAGRGLQLLFYSVGIGQISSEVPQNLSASRPQDRQFILSSKKLLLSDSGFYLCAWSVSLNRPEAFFGQGTRLTVV.

The gene calls are TRBV3-1 (or the pseudogene TRBV3-2) and TRBJ1-6; the D is unclear. V was cut by 4 bases and J by 0 bases, with 16 bases left in between. The CDR3 sequence is 18 residues long. CDR1 and CDR2 (germline): LGHDT, YNNKEL (reference sequence). CDR3: CASSRQIRGSSYNSPLHF. DNA of the CDR3: TGTGCCAGCAGCCGCCAAATACGGGGAAGCTCCTATAATTCACCCCTCCACTTT.

DNA of the CDR3: TGCGCCAGCAGCCCTTGGTACCAGGGGCTGAACACTGAAGCTTTCTTT. This sequence encodes CASSPWYQGLNTEAFF. V is TRBV5-1 and J is TRBJ1-1; weak D call: TRBD1 (6 bases). Germline CDR1 is SGHRS and CDR2 is YFSETQ. This CDR3 contains 16 residues. V lost 4 bases to trimming and J lost 0 bases, with 16 bases between them.

This clone occurred a few times. This chain joins TRBV11-2 and TRBJ2-1; the D is unclear. Germline CDR1 SGHAT, CDR2 FQNNGV. CDR3 size: 14 residues. Trimming removed 0 bases from V and 6 bases from J, with 9 bases in between. The CDR3 region has the DNA TGTGCCAGCAGCTTAGAGGAGCTAGGCAATGAGCAGTTCTTC. Its protein is CASSLEELGNEQFF.

This clone turned up a few times. This sequence joins TRBV4-3 and TRBJ1-2, with TRBD1 as a possible D gene (6 bases). The V gene lost 0 bases and the J gene lost 4 bases, with 15 bases spanning the gap. The CDR3 contains 16 residues. The germline V gene has CDR1 LGHNA and CDR2 YSLEER. As DNA, the CDR3 is TGCGCCAGCAGCCAAGATTATATCACAGGGACCTATGGCTACACCTTC. This gives the protein CASSQDYITGTYGYTF.